This T cell receptor (beta chain) is drawn from a study of T-cell memory formation after mild COVID-19. Study-wide points: CD4+ clones that contracted lay mainly in CM and EM; CD8+ ones lay in EMRA.

This clonotype has just a few counts. Its cognate antigen is unknown. MiXCR was run by TCRdb on the 5' RACE reads, yielding one entry per CDR3 protein. This sample yields 400,000 to 500,000 distinct CDR3 sequences, of which approximately 20% are seen a single time; about 8.1% belongs to the top ten. Trimming cost V 7 bases and J 5 bases; bases outside gene matches: 7. The CDR3 loop spans 13 amino acids. The chain employs TRBV12-3 or TRBV12-4 and TRBJ1-2, with 7 bases fitting TRBD1. This receptor was identified in an adult woman who had mild COVID-19 (a few samples of this study predate the infection). Cell type and time point are not known. The sample comprised PBMCs or a T cell subset sorted from them (not recorded which). For the CDR3, the DNA is TGTGCCAGCAACGATGGACAGGCTTATGGCTACACCTTC. This translates into CASNDGQAYGYTF.